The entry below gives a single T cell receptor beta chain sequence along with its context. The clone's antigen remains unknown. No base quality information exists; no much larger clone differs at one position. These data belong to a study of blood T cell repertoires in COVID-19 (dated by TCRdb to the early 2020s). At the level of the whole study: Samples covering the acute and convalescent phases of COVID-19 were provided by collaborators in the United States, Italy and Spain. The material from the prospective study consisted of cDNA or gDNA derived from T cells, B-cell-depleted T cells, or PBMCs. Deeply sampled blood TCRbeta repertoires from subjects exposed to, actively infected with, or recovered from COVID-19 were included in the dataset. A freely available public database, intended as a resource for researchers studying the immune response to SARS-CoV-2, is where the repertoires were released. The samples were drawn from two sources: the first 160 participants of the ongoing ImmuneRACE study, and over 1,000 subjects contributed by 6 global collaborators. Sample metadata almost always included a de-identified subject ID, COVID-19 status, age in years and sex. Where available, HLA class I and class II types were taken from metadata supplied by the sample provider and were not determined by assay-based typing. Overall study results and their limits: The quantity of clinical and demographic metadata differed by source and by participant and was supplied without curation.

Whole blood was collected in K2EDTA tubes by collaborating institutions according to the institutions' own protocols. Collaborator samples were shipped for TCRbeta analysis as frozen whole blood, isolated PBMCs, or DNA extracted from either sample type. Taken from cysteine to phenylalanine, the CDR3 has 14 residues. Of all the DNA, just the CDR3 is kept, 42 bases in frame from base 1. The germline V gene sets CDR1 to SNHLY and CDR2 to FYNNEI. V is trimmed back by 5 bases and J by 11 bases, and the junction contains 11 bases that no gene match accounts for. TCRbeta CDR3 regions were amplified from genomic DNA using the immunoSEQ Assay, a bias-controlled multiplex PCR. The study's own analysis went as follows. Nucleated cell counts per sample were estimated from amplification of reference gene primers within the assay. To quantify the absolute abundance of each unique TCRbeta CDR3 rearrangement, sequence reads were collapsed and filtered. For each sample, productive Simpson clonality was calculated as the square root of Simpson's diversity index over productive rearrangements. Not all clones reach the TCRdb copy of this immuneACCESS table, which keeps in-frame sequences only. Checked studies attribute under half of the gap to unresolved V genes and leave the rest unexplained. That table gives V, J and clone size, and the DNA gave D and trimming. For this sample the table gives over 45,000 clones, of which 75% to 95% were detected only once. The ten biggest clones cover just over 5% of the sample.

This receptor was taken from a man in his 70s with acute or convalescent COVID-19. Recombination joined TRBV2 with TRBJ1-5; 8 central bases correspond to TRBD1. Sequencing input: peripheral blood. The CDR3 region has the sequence CASSIGRGLRTQHF. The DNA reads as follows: TGTGCCAGCAGTATCGGCAGGGGGCTCAGAACCCAGCATTTT.